Each of the 20 T cell receptor beta chains below was sequenced from the same sample in a study of beta chain features in type 1 diabetes. The sequenced template was cDNA made from the entire isolated RNA. Profiling relied on immunoSEQ multiplex PCR, and the TCRdb table lists in-frame clones only, not all of them. The sample carries fewer than 200,000 clones, roughly 8% recorded once. Sample: central memory CD4+ T cells from blood. Source of these receptors: a man aged 18 to 30 in good health.

This chain links TRBV28 with TRBJ1-1; TRBD1 aligns across 7 bases. The CDR3 has 13 amino acids. V trimming: 8 bases; J trimming: 4 bases; junction bases outside the gene matches: 7. Germline V gene lookup returns CDR1 MDHEN and CDR2 SYDVKM. The CDR3 reads CASHRGLSTEAFF. CDR3 coding DNA: TGTGCCAGCCACAGGGGACTGAGCACTGAAGCTTTCTTT.

This chain links TRBV28 with TRBJ2-7; 8 nucleotides align to TRBD1. Germline V gives CDR1 MDHEN, CDR2 SYDVKM. There are 15 residues in the CDR3. The trim removed 2 bases at V and 6 bases at J, leaving 9 bases unmatched. The CDR3 reads CASSLEDRDAGEQYF. The CDR3 coding sequence is TGTGCCAGCAGTTTAGAGGACAGGGACGCCGGCGAGCAGTACTTC.

There are many counts of this clone. At one end, the junction sequence differs from germline, possibly due to a read error. V usage is TRBV4-2 and J usage is TRBJ2-7; 11 bases map to TRBD2. The CDR3 sequence is 14 residues long. Germline values: CDR1 LGHNA, CDR2 YNFKEQ. Written as DNA, the CDR3 is TGTGCCAGCAGCCAATCCTCTACTAGCGGGAGTTCCGTTTTC. The encoded protein is CASSQSSTSGSSVF.

The chain couples TRBV9 to TRBJ2-5, with 7 bases that match TRBD1. Germline trimming cut 0 bases from V and 5 bases from J; bases unmatched to any gene: 7. CDR3 length equals 15 residues. CDR1 is SGDLS, CDR2 YYNGEE, per germline. This CDR3 reads CASSVAVQGVETQYF. For the CDR3, the DNA is TGTGCCAGCAGCGTAGCTGTCCAGGGGGTCGAGACCCAGTACTTC.

This clone appeared many times. V is TRBV5-1 and J is TRBJ2-1; TRBD1 aligns across 8 bases. V shed 4 bases and J 5 bases; nucleotides not matched to a gene: 8. This CDR3 comprises 15 residues. Germline V lookup: CDR1 SGHRS, CDR2 YFSETQ. The CDR3 sequence is CASSPRTGIDNEQFF. The CDR3 nucleotides are TGCGCCAGCAGCCCCAGGACAGGGATAGACAATGAGCAGTTCTTC.

The chain combines TRBV9 with TRBJ2-6; 8 positions agree with TRBD2. With V trimmed by 4 bases and J by 0 bases, 12 bases remained unmatched. CDR3 length equals 19 residues. Germline assignment: CDR1 SGDLS and CDR2 YYNGEE. Written as DNA, the CDR3 is TGTGCCAGCAGCTCGGACCGGGGGGGCGGAAACTCTGGGGCCAACGTCCTGACTTTC. Translated, it gives CASSSDRGGGNSGANVLTF.

CDR3 region: CASSHRGAGGPGELFF. CDR3 nucleotides: TGTGCCAGCAGCCACCGCGGGGCAGGGGGCCCCGGGGAGCTGTTTTTT. This sequence joins TRBV11-2 and TRBJ2-2, with 8 bases identical to TRBD1. There are 16 residues in the CDR3. The V gene's germline CDR1 is SGHAT and CDR2 FQNNGV. V was pared by 5 bases and J by 6 bases, with 11 bases of the junction left unmatched.

The chain uses TRBV5-1 and TRBJ2-7; tentative D call: TRBD2 (6 bases). The CDR3 spans 12 residues. Germline V gene sequence: CDR1 SGHRS, CDR2 YFSETQ. Trimming pared 4 bases from V and 10 bases from J, leaving 15 bases between. The CDR3 DNA follows: TGCGCCAGCAGCCCCGGGACTGAGGGACAGTACTTC. Its protein product is CASSPGTEGQYF.

This clone has only a few counts. The gene calls are TRBV5-1 and TRBJ2-5; D may be TRBD2 (6 bases). The V and J ends lost 4 bases and 2 bases respectively, with 15 bases between them. The germline gives CDR1 SGHRS, CDR2 YFSETQ. The CDR3 consists of 15 residues. The CDR3 nucleotides are TGCGCCAGCAGCCCCGGAGGGATATTTCAAGAGACCCAGTACTTC. Residues: CASSPGGIFQETQYF.

The V and J genes are TRBV5-1 and TRBJ2-7; 10 bases are shared with TRBD1. V lost 2 bases to trimming and J lost 2 bases; unmatched junction nucleotides: 16. CDR3 length equals 19 residues. Germline CDR1 reads SGHRS; CDR2 reads YFSETQ. The CDR3, as DNA: TGCGCCAGCAGCTTACCCGTGACAGGGGGCCCGCGAGCCACCTACGAGCAGTACTTC. Translating it yields CASSLPVTGGPRATYEQYF.

This clone was detected a few times. This chain connects TRBV28 to TRBJ1-5, with a weak D call TRBD1 (5 bases). Trimming removed 6 bases at V and 7 bases at J, with 19 bases between. The CDR3 sequence is 15 residues long. Germline CDR1 MDHEN, CDR2 SYDVKM. CDR3 nucleotides: TGTGCCAGCAGGACGTCGGGGGGGGTTGGCCAGCCCCAGCATTTT. Translating gives CASRTSGGVGQPQHF.

The V and J genes are TRBV7-9 and TRBJ2-3; unclear D gene. V lost 5 bases and J lost 6, with 12 bases in between. The CDR3 has 13 residues. Germline values: CDR1 SEHNR, CDR2 FQNEAQ (reference sequence). CDR3 DNA: TGTGCCAGCAGCCGGCTAGGCCGCGATACGCAGTATTTT. Translating gives CASSRLGRDTQYF. The variable domain in full, with the rest retrieved from reference TRBV7-9 and TRBJ2-3, is DTGVSQNPRHKITKRGQNVTFRCDPISEHNRLYWYRQTLGQGPEFLTYFQNEAQLEKSRLLSDRFSAERPKGSFSTLEIQRTEQGDSAMYLCASSRLGRDTQYFGPGTRLTVL.

V is TRBV9 and J is TRBJ2-2; TRBD2 matches 14 bases. This CDR3 is 18 amino acids long. Looked up from germline, CDR1 is SGDLS and CDR2 is YYNGEE. The V gene end was trimmed by 0 bases and the J gene end by 6 bases; junction bases not matched to a gene: 7. In DNA, the CDR3 is TGTGCCAGCAGCGTAGGACTAGCGGGGGGGCCCTTCGCCGGGGAGCTGTTTTTT. Translated: CASSVGLAGGPFAGELFF.

This clone was detected a few times. The chain employs TRBV9 and TRBJ1-6; a possible D gene is TRBD1 (5 bases). V was trimmed by 0 bases and J by 10 bases, leaving 11 bases between them. Germline V gives CDR1 SGDLS, CDR2 YYNGEE. The CDR3 covers 14 residues. The DNA for the CDR3 is TGTGCCAGCAGCGTAGAATGGGGCCGCTCACCCCTCCACTTT. The encoded protein is CASSVEWGRSPLHF.

This clone was counted only a few times. This chain connects TRBV7-3 to TRBJ1-1; no firm D call. V was shortened by 5 bases and J by 3 bases, with 10 bases between the two germline ends. The CDR3 has 13 amino acids. Germline V gene data show CDR1 as SGHTA and CDR2 as FQGTGA. The CDR3 DNA follows: TGTGCCAGCAGCCCCAACATGTACACTGAAGCTTTCTTT. Translated, it gives CASSPNMYTEAFF.

The V and J genes are TRBV14 and TRBJ1-2, with 7 bases fitting TRBD1. The CDR3 runs 13 residues. The J segment lost 4 bases and the V segment lost 4 bases, leaving 3 bases of the junction unmatched. The germline gives CDR1 SGHDN, CDR2 FVKESK. The CDR3 DNA reads TGTGCCAGCAGCCGGGGACAGTCCTATGGCTACACCTTC. Encoded protein: CASSRGQSYGYTF.

This clone was found a few times. The V and J genes are TRBV15 and TRBJ2-7; a weak D match, TRBD1 (6 bases). Germline V CDR1 and CDR2: LNHNV, YYDKDF (reference sequence). The length of the CDR3 is 15 residues. The V and J ends lost 3 bases and 0 bases respectively, with 12 bases between them. The CDR3 sequence is CATSRTGVLSYEQYF. CDR3 DNA: TGTGCCACCAGCAGGACAGGTGTCCTCTCCTACGAGCAGTACTTC. Using reference TRBV15 and TRBJ2-7 for the parts outside the CDR3, the full variable domain is DAMVIQNPRYQVTQFGKPVTLSCSQTLNHNVMYWYQQKSSQAPKLLFHYYDKDFNNEADTPDNFQSRRPNTSFCFLDIRSPGLGDTAMYLCATSRTGVLSYEQYFGPGTRLTVT.

Only a few counts were recorded for this clone. The chain combines TRBV6-5 with TRBJ2-2, with D hard to call. This CDR3 is 12 amino acids long. The V end lost 4 bases, the J end lost 6 bases, and 6 bases lay between the germline ends. Looked up from germline, CDR1 is MNHEY and CDR2 is SVGAGI. CDR3 protein: CASSSPAGELFF. CDR3 nucleotides: TGTGCCAGCAGTTCCCCGGCCGGGGAGCTGTTTTTT.

The chain employs TRBV2 and TRBJ2-7; TRBD1 is a possible D gene (6 bases). Germline-derived CDR1 and CDR2 are SNHLY and FYNNEI. CDR3 length: 12 amino acids. With 8 bases removed from V and 1 base from J, the gap between germline ends came to 9 bases. This CDR3 is CASGTNSYEQYF. As DNA, the CDR3 is TGTGCCAGCGGGACAAATTCCTACGAGCAGTACTTC.

This chain's CDR3 is CASSLFPSGYTF. Written as DNA, the CDR3 is TGTGCCAGCAGCTTATTTCCATCCGGCTACACCTTC. V gene TRBV7-2 combines with J gene TRBJ1-2; D gene unclear. CDR1 is SGHTA and CDR2 is FQGNSA in the germline V gene. This CDR3 region has 12 residues. Trimming took off 2 bases at V and 8 bases at J, with 9 bases between the two ends. Complete variable domain (other parts from reference TRBV7-2 and TRBJ1-2): GAGVSQSPSNKVTEKGKDVELRCDPISGHTALYWYRQSLGQGLEFLIYFQGNSAPDKSGLPSDRFSAERTGGSVSTLTIQRTQQEDSAVYLCASSLFPSGYTFGSGTRLTVV.